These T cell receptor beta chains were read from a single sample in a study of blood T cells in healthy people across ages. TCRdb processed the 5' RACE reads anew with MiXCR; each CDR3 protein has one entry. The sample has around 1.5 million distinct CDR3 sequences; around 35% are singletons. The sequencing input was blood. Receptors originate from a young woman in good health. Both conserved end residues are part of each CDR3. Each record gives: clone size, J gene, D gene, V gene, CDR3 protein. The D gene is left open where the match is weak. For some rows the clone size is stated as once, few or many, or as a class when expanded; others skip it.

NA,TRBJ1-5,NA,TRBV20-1,CSASDRMDGANQPQHF
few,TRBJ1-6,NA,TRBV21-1,CASSDLLTGLRVALHF
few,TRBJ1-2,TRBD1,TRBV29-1,CSVGQDRGLGGYTF
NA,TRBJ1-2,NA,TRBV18,CASSPRRAEDNYGYTF
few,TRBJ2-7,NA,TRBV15,CATSSLRGVSYEQYF
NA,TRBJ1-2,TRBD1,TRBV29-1,CTAGGTYGYTF
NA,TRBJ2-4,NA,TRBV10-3,CATSDRSLEQYF
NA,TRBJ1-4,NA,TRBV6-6,CASSPPIATNEKLFF
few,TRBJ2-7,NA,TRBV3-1,CASSQMDLAYEQYF
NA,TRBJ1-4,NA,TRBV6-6,CASSYGQSNEKLFF
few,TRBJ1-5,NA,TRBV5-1,CASSLGEKFNQPQHF
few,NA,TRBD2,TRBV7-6,CASSRTSGDSQTQYF
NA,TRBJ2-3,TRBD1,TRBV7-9,CASSSPLGTDIPDTQYF
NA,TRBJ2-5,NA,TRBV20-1,CSPRGIQETQYF
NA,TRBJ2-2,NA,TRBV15,CATGITNTGELFF
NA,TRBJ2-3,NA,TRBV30,CAWSPGQGYTQYF
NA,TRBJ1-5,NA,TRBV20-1,CSATQGRINQPQHF
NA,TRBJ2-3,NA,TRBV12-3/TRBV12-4,CASSLLPDAQYF
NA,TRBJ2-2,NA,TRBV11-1,CASSLFLGPGTGELFF
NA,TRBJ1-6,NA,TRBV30,CAWSPDGIFHF
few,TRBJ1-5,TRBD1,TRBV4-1,CASSPTGTENQPQHF
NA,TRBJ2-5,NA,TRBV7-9,CASSQAAVSGQETQYF
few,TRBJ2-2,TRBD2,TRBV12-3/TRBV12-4,CASSWTSGRKIRTGELFF
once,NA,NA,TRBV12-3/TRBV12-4,CASSLRARGETQYF
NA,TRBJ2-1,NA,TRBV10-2,CASSAFRGVTYNEQFF
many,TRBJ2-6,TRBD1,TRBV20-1,CSADRASGANVLTF
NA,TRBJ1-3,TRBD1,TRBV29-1,CSVEVWGQGAGNTIYF
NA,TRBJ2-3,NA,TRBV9,CASSPEGRVTDTQYF
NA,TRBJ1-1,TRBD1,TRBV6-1,CAGSEWFTGVDTEAFF
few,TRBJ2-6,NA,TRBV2,CASNSILPGANVLTF
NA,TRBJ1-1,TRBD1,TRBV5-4,CASSLGDRVFMNTEAFF
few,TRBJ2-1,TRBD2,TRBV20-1,CSGEREGLDEQFF
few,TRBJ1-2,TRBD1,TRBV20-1,CSASPGQLNYGYTF
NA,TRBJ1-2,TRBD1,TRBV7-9,CASSSYDRGHGGYTF
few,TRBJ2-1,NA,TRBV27,CASSLLIHDNEQFF
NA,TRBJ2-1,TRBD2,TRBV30,CAWSSGSEQFF
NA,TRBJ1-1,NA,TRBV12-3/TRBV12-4,CASSRGKGNTEAFF
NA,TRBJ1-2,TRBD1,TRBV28,CASSFRDRGSYGYTF
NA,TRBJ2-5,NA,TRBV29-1,CSVLSPGANYNEQYF
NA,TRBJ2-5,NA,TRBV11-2,CASSSEGTQYF
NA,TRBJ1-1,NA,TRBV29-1,CSVERQGIYTEAFF
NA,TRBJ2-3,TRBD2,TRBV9,CASSVEVAGGADTQYF
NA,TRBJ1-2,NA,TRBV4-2,CASSQKTVSYGYTF
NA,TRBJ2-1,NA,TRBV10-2,CASRGASGVAYNEQFF
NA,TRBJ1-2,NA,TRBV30,CAWTAGRRWINYGYTF
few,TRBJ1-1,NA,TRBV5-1,CASSPAGFEAEAFF
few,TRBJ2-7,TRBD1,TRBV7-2,CASSLGHARQGAYEQYF
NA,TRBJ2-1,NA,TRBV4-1,CARITGFAHTHNEQFF
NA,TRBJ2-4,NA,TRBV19,CASPEGAKNIQYF
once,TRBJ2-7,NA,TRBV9,CASSVSRFGEQYF
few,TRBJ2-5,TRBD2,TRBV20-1,CSALAGTSRQKTQYF